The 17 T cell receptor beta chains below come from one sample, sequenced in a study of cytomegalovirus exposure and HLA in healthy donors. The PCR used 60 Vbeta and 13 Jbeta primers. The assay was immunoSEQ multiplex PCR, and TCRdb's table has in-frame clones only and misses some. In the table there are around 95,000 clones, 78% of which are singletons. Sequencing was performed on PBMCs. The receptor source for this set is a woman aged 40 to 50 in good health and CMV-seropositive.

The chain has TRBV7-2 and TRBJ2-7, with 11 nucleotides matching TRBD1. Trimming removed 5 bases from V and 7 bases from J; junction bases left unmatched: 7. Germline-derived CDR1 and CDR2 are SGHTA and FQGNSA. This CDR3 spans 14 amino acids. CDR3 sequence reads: CASSPGQGAREQYF. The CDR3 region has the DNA TGTGCCAGCAGCCCTGGACAGGGGGCGCGGGAGCAGTACTTC.

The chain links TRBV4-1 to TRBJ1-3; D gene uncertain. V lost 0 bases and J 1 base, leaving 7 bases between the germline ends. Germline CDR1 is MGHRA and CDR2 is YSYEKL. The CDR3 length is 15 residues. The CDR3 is CASSQDAESGNTIYF. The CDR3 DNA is TGCGCCAGCAGCCAAGATGCGGAGTCTGGAAACACCATATATTTT.

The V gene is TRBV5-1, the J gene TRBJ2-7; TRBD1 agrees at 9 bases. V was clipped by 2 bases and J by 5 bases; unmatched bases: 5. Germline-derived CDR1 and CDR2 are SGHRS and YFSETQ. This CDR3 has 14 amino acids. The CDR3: CASSLRWTGDEQYF. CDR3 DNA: TGCGCCAGCAGCTTACGATGGACAGGGGACGAGCAGTACTTC.

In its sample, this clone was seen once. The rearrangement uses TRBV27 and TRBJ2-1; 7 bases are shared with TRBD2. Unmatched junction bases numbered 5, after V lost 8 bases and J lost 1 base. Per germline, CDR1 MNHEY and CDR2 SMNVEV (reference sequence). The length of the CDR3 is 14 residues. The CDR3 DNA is TGTGCCAGCGGAACGGGGGGATCCTACAATGAGCAGTTCTTC. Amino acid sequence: CASGTGGSYNEQFF.

CDR3 nucleotide sequence: TGTGCCACCAGCAGAGGTGACAGGAACTATGGCTACACCTTC. This gives the protein CATSRGDRNYGYTF. The chain recombines TRBV15 with TRBJ1-2, with a weak D call TRBD1 (6 bases). Trimming shortened V by 1 base and J by 2 bases, and 8 bases separated the two germline ends. The CDR3 spans 14 residues. CDR1 and CDR2 from the germline V gene are LNHNV and YYDKDF (reference sequence).

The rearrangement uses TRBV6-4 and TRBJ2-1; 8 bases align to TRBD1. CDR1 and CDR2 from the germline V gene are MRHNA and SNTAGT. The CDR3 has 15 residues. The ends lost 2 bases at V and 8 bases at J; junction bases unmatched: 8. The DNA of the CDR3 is TGTGCCAGCAGTGACACAAGGACAGGGTCGGATGAGCAGTTCTTC. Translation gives CASSDTRTGSDEQFF.

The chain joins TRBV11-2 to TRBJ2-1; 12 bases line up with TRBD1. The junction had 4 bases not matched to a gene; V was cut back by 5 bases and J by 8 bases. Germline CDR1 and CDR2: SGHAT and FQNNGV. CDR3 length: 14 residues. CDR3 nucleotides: TGTGCCAGCAGCCTCGGGACAGGGGGCTATGAGCAGTTCTTC. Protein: CASSLGTGGYEQFF.

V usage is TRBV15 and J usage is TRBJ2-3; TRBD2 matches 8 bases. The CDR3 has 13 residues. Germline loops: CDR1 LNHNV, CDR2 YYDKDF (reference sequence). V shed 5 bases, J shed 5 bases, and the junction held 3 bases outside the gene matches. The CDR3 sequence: CATSPAGVDTQYF. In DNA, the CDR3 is TGTGCCACCAGCCCAGCGGGAGTAGATACGCAGTATTTT.

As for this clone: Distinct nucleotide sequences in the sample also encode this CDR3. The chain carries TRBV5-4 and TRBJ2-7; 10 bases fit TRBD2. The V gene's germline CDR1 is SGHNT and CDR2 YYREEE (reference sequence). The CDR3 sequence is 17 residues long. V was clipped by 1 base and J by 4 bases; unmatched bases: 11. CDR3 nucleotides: TGTGCCAGCAGCTTGCTGGTTAGCGGGAGGATTGGGTACGAGCAGTACTTC. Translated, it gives CASSLLVSGRIGYEQYF.

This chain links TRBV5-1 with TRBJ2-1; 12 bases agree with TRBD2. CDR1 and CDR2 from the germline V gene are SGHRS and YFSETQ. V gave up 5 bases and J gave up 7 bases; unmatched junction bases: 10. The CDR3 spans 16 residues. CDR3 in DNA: TGCGCCAGCAGAACCCGGACTAGCGGGATTGGGAATGAGCAGTTCTTC. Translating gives CASRTRTSGIGNEQFF.

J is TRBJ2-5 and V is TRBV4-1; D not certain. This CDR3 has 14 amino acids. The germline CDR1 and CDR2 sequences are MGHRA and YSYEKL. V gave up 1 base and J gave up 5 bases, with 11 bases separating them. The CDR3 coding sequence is TGCGCCAGCAGCCAAGCCCCTCCGCGGGAGACCCAGTACTTC. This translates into CASSQAPPRETQYF.

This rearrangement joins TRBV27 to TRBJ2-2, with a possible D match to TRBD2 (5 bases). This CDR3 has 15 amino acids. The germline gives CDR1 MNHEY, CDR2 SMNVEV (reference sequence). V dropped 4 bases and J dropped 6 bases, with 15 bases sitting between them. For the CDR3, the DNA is TGTGCCAGCAGTTCCTACCTGAGGGCGGCCGGGGAGCTGTTTTTT. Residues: CASSSYLRAAGELFF.

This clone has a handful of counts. The CDR3 DNA sequence: TGTGCCAGCAGCTTAAGGGCAGGGGCAACAACTAATGAAAAACTGTTTTTT. The encoded protein is CASSLRAGATTNEKLFF. The J gene is TRBJ1-4, the V gene TRBV7-6; D is perhaps TRBD1 (6 bases). V gave up 2 bases and J gave up 0 bases, with 13 bases separating them. CDR3 size: 17 residues. Germline CDR1 SGHVS, CDR2 FNYEAQ.

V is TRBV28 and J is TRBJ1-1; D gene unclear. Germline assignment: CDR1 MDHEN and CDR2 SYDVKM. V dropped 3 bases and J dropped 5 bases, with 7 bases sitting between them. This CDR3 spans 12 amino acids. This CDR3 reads CASSFRGTEAFF. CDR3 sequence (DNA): TGTGCCAGCAGTTTCCGGGGAACTGAAGCTTTCTTT.

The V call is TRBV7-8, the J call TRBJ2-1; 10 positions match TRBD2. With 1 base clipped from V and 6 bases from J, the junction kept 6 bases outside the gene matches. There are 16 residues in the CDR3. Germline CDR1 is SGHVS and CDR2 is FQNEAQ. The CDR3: CASSLELGLAFNEQFF. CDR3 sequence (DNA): TGTGCCAGCAGCTTAGAATTGGGACTAGCGTTCAATGAGCAGTTCTTC.

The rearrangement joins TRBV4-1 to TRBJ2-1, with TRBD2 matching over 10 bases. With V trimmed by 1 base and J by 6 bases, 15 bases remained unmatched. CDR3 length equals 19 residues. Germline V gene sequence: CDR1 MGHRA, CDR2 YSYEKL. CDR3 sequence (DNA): TGCGCCAGCAGCCAAGTTCTGGGTCCTAGCGGGGGAGTGCGCAATGAGCAGTTCTTC. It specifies CASSQVLGPSGGVRNEQFF.

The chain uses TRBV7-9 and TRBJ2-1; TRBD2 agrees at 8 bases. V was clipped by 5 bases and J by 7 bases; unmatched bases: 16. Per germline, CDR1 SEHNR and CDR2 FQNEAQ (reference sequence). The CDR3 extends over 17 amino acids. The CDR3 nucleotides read TGTGCCAGCAGCCCACCCGGAGCGGGAGAGCTGCGTAATGAGCAGTTCTTC. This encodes CASSPPGAGELRNEQFF.